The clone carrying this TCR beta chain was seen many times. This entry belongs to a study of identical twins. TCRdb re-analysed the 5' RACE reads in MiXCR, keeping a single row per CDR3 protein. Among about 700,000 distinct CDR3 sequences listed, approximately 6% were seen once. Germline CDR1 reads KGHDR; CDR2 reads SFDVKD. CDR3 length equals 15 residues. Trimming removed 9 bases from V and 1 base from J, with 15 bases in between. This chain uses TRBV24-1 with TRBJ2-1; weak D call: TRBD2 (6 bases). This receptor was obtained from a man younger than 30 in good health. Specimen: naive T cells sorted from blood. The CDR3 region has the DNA TGTGCCACCTCACCCCGCGGGGCATCCTACAATGAGCAGTTCTTC. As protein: CATSPRGASYNEQFF.